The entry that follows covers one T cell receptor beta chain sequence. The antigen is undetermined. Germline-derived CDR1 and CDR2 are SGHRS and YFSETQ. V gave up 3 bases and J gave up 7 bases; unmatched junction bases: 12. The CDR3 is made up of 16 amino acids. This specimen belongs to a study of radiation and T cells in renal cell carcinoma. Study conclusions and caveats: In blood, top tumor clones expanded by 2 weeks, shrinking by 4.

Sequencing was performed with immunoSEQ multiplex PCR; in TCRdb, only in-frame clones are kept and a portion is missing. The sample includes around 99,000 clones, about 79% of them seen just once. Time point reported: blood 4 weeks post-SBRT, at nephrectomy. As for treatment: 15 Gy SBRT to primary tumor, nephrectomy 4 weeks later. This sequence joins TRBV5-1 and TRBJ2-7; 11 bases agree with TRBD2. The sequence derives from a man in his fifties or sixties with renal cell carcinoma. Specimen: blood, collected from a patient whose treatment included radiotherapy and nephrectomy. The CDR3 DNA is TGCGCCAGCAGCTCCGTAGGGCTAGCGGGAGGAGAAGAGCAGTACTTC. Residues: CASSSVGLAGGEEQYF. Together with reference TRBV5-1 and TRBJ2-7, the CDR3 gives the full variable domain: KAGVTQTPRYLIKTRGQQVTLSCSPISGHRSVSWYQQTPGQGLQFLFEYFSETQRNKGNFPGRFSGRQFSNSRSEMNVSTLELGDSALYLCASSSVGLAGGEEQYFGPGTRLTVT.